The sample holds a few counts of the clone carrying this T cell receptor (beta chain). As yet, its antigen is unknown. The data were taken from a study of identical twins. Study outcomes and limitations: Among monozygotic twins, out-of-frame TCR alpha sharing exceeded what models predicted. Insertions ran lower in abundant cord blood beta clonotypes, though not in memory repertoires. Invariant T cells like MAIT and iNKT could partly confound the zero-insertion analyses.

A template switching step contributed a universal primer site, while unique molecular identifiers were present in the cDNA. TCRdb reprocessed the 5' RACE reads via MiXCR and lists one record per CDR3 protein. The sample carries about 1.7 million distinct CDR3 sequences, about 31% recorded once. Trimming cost V 4 bases and J 6 bases, with 13 bases left between them. The CDR3 contains 14 residues. This chain joins TRBV12-3 or TRBV12-4 and TRBJ2-1, with D uncertain. This clonotype originated in a newborn girl in good health. The sequenced sample consisted of cord blood. CDR3 in DNA: TGTGCCAGCAGTTCCGGGCTCCGGGCCAATGAGCAGTTCTTC. Translated: CASSSGLRANEQFF.